This entry concerns a single T cell receptor beta chain. This sample was taken from a study of blood T cell repertoires in COVID-19. Study background: PBMCs, B-cell-depleted T cells, or T cells provided the cDNA or gDNA that made up the material.

The length of the CDR3 is 15 residues. V shed 2 bases and J 6 bases; nucleotides not matched to a gene: 5. The germline V gene encodes CDR1 SGHRS and CDR2 YFSETQ. The repertoire was sequenced with immunoSEQ multiplex PCR; TCRdb's copy has only in-frame clones and lacks some. The sample has about 240,000 clones, roughly 79% seen once. The chain employs TRBV5-1 and TRBJ2-1, with 10 bases matching TRBD2. Source material: peripheral blood. This TCR was sampled from a woman aged 80 or over with COVID-19, enrolled during active disease. CDR3 loop: CASSLAGGPSNEQFF. The CDR3 DNA sequence: TGCGCCAGCAGCTTAGCGGGGGGGCCAAGCAATGAGCAGTTCTTC.